Below are 19 T cell receptor beta chains sequenced from a single sample in a study of shared clonotypes between healthy human individuals. Using immunoSEQ multiplex PCR, the repertoire was profiled, and TCRdb retains in-frame clones only, with some absent. The sample consists of more than 1,200,000 clones, just under 99% of them appearing once. Sequencing was done on a sample of naive CD4+ T cells sorted from blood. The subset: CD45RA+ positively selected. Receptors were obtained from a man aged 25 to 40 in good health.

Note on this clone: Other nucleotide sequences in the sample specify the same CDR3. The chain combines TRBV18 with TRBJ2-5; D is unresolved. V lost 2 bases, J lost 4 bases, and 8 bases lay in between. Germline V gene lookup returns CDR1 KGHSH and CDR2 LQKENI. CDR3 length: 13 amino acids. CDR3 DNA: TGTGCCAGCTCACCAGGGTCCGTAGAGACCCAGTACTTC. It translates to CASSPGSVETQYF.

V usage is TRBV6-5 and J usage is TRBJ2-1; 9 bases map to TRBD2. CDR3 length: 16 residues. Germline loops: CDR1 MNHEY, CDR2 SVGAGI. V shed 2 bases and J 4 bases; nucleotides not matched to a gene: 6. The CDR3 bases are TGTGCCAGCAGTTACGGACTAGCGATATTGTACAATGAGCAGTTCTTC. Protein product: CASSYGLAILYNEQFF.

V usage is TRBV5-5 and J usage is TRBJ2-3; D uncertain. Germline CDR1 is SGHKS and CDR2 is YYEKEE (reference sequence). CDR3 length: 14 amino acids. Trimming cost V 6 bases and J 7 bases, with 18 bases left between them. The CDR3 nucleotides read TGTGCCAGCACCGCAAACTTAACCCGGCATACGCAGTATTTT. Its protein is CASTANLTRHTQYF.

The V and J genes are TRBV5-1 and TRBJ2-7, with 7 bases lining up with TRBD1. V was pared by 0 bases and J by 0 bases, with 9 bases of the junction left unmatched. The length of the CDR3 is 17 residues. The germline CDR1 and CDR2 sequences are SGHRS and YFSETQ. The CDR3 loop reads CASSLGLGTVFSYEQYF. The CDR3 DNA reads as TGCGCCAGCAGCTTGGGTCTTGGGACAGTTTTCTCCTACGAGCAGTACTTC.

The chain carries TRBV28 and TRBJ1-1, with D perhaps matching TRBD1 (5 bases). CDR3 size: 12 residues. Trimming shortened V by 10 bases and J by 2 bases, and 11 bases separated the two germline ends. Germline values: CDR1 MDHEN, CDR2 SYDVKM. CDR3 DNA sequence: TGTGCCACGACAGTACTTAACACTGAAGCTTTCTTT. Its protein product is CATTVLNTEAFF.

This chain links TRBV7-6 with TRBJ1-3, with 7 nucleotides matching TRBD1. J gave up 16 bases and V 1 base, and 7 bases lay outside the gene matches. The CDR3 covers 12 residues. Germline V gene lookup returns CDR1 SGHVS and CDR2 FNYEAQ. The CDR3 DNA is TGTGCCAGCAGCTTAGGGGGAGACAGGGTGTATTTT. Translation gives CASSLGGDRVYF.

This chain's CDR3 is CASSRRGQGLVEQYF. Here the CDR3 DNA reads TGTGCCAGCTCACGCCGGGGACAGGGGTTAGTGGAGCAGTACTTC. The rearrangement uses TRBV18 and TRBJ2-7; TRBD1 matches 10 bases. The ends lost 4 bases at V and 7 bases at J; junction bases unmatched: 10. CDR3 size: 15 residues. Germline CDR1 KGHSH, CDR2 LQKENI. The whole variable domain, remainder taken from reference TRBV18 and TRBJ2-7, is NAGVMQNPRHLVRRRGQEARLRCSPMKGHSHVYWYRQLPEEGLKFMVYLQKENIIDESGMPKERFSAEFPKEGPSILRIQQVVRGDSAAYFCASSRRGQGLVEQYFGPGTRLTVT.

The gene calls are TRBV6-1 and TRBJ2-3; the D gene is possibly TRBD2 (5 bases). The germline V and J ends were trimmed by 10 bases and 1 base, with 12 bases remaining between them. The CDR3 is 13 residues long. CDR1 and CDR2 (germline): MNHNS, SASEGT. CDR3 DNA: TGTGCCATCGGGAACTGGGGCACAGATACGCAGTATTTT. Residues: CAIGNWGTDTQYF.

This chain links TRBV19 with TRBJ2-3, with D possibly matching TRBD2 (6 bases). CDR3 length equals 13 residues. Germline assignment: CDR1 LNHDA and CDR2 SQIVND (reference sequence). V was cut by 0 bases and J by 8 bases, with 9 bases left in between. In DNA form, the CDR3 reads TGTGCCAGTAGTATAGATCGAGCGGGTACGCAGTATTTT. Translating it yields CASSIDRAGTQYF.

This chain uses TRBV9 with TRBJ2-2, with D possibly TRBD1 on 6 matching bases. CDR1 and CDR2 from the germline V gene are SGDLS and YYNGEE. V lost 0 bases and J 5 bases, leaving 14 bases between the germline ends. There are 16 residues in the CDR3. For the CDR3, the DNA is TGTGCCAGCAGCGTAGGTCTGGGGGCGCCGACCGGGGAGCTGTTTTTT. Residues: CASSVGLGAPTGELFF. Full variable domain (rest looked up from reference TRBV9 and TRBJ2-2): DSGVTQTPKHLITATGQRVTLRCSPRSGDLSVYWYQQSLDQGLQFLIQYYNGEERAKGNILERFSAQQFPDLHSELNLSSLELGDSALYFCASSVGLGAPTGELFFGEGSRLTVL.

The rearrangement joins TRBV9 to TRBJ1-1; 8 nucleotides match TRBD1. Germline CDR1 and CDR2: SGDLS and YYNGEE. V shed 3 bases, J shed 5 bases, and the junction held 6 bases outside the gene matches. CDR3 length equals 14 residues. Here the CDR3 reads CASSEGQGGTEAFF. The CDR3 coding sequence is TGTGCCAGCAGCGAAGGACAGGGAGGAACTGAAGCTTTCTTT. The variable domain in full, with the rest retrieved from reference TRBV9 and TRBJ1-1, is DSGVTQTPKHLITATGQRVTLRCSPRSGDLSVYWYQQSLDQGLQFLIQYYNGEERAKGNILERFSAQQFPDLHSELNLSSLELGDSALYFCASSEGQGGTEAFFGQGTRLTVV.

The chain uses TRBV11-3 and TRBJ2-2; D might be TRBD1 (6 bases). V was trimmed by 6 bases and J by 6 bases, leaving 11 bases between them. Germline assignment: CDR1 SGHNT and CDR2 YENEEA. This CDR3 is 13 amino acids long. The CDR3 loop is CASRKQGAGELFF. The CDR3 DNA reads TGTGCCAGCAGGAAACAGGGTGCCGGGGAGCTGTTTTTT.

The V gene is TRBV28, the J gene TRBJ2-7; either TRBD1 or TRBD2 may supply D (5 bases each). The germline V gene encodes CDR1 MDHEN and CDR2 SYDVKM. The germline V and J ends were trimmed by 8 bases and 0 bases, with 11 bases remaining between them. This CDR3 has 13 residues. In nucleotides, the CDR3 is TGTGCCAGCTGGGACGGTAGCTCCTACGAGCAGTACTTC. Translated, it gives CASWDGSSYEQYF. Complete variable domain (other parts from reference TRBV28 and TRBJ2-7): DVKVTQSSRYLVKRTGEKVFLECVQDMDHENMFWYRQDPGLGLRLIYFSYDVKMKEKGDIPEGYSVSREKKERFSLILESASTNQTSMYLCASWDGSSYEQYFGPGTRLTVT.

This clone was seen just once. This sequence joins TRBV19 and TRBJ2-3; 7 bases fit TRBD2. Trimming took 6 bases from V and 4 from J; bases not matched to a gene: 10. Germline V CDR1 and CDR2: LNHDA, SQIVND (reference sequence). This CDR3 contains 15 residues. In nucleotides, the CDR3 is TGTGCCAGTAGCTTGGCCGCGGGAGTAGCAGATACGCAGTATTTT. It codes for CASSLAAGVADTQYF. The complete variable domain, with remaining parts taken from reference TRBV19 and TRBJ2-3, reads DGGITQSPKYLFRKEGQNVTLSCEQNLNHDAMYWYRQDPGQGLRLIYYSQIVNDFQKGDIAEGYSVSREKKESFPLTVTSAQKNPTAFYLCASSLAAGVADTQYFGPGTRLTVL.

V is TRBV5-1 and J is TRBJ2-1, with 9 bases aligning to TRBD1. The CDR3 has 13 amino acids. CDR1 SGHRS and CDR2 YFSETQ come from the germline V gene. The J segment lost 8 bases and the V segment lost 7 bases, leaving 7 bases of the junction unmatched. The DNA for the CDR3 is TGCGCCAGCGGACAGGGGATGGCCGATGAGCAGTTCTTC. It encodes CASGQGMADEQFF.

J is TRBJ2-3 and V is TRBV19, with 8 nucleotides matching TRBD1. CDR3 length equals 15 residues. The germline V gene has CDR1 LNHDA and CDR2 SQIVND (reference sequence). J lost 3 bases, V lost 6 bases, and 8 bases had no gene match. The DNA of the CDR3 is TGTGCCAGTAGCCGGACAGGGAGTCGGACAGATACGCAGTATTTT. It is translated as CASSRTGSRTDTQYF. Filled out from reference TRBV19 and TRBJ2-3, the complete variable domain reads DGGITQSPKYLFRKEGQNVTLSCEQNLNHDAMYWYRQDPGQGLRLIYYSQIVNDFQKGDIAEGYSVSREKKESFPLTVTSAQKNPTAFYLCASSRTGSRTDTQYFGPGTRLTVL.

The chain has TRBV7-8 and TRBJ2-7; 7 bases line up with TRBD2. Germline loops: CDR1 SGHVS, CDR2 FQNEAQ. The junction had 4 bases not matched to a gene; V was cut back by 2 bases and J by 0 bases. The CDR3 is made up of 15 amino acids. The CDR3 sequence: CASSLSGKVSYEQYF. The CDR3 nucleotides are TGTGCCAGCAGCTTAAGCGGGAAAGTCTCCTACGAGCAGTACTTC.

The V gene is TRBV5-1, the J gene TRBJ2-2, with D perhaps being TRBD1 or TRBD2 (5 bases each). The CDR3 has 15 residues. With 3 bases removed from V and 5 bases from J, the gap between germline ends came to 14 bases. The germline CDR1 and CDR2 sequences are SGHRS and YFSETQ. The CDR3 DNA follows: TGCGCCAGCAGCTCCTCCGGGACCGAGACCGGGGAGCTGTTTTTT. Translation: CASSSSGTETGELFF. The whole variable domain, remainder taken from reference TRBV5-1 and TRBJ2-2, is KAGVTQTPRYLIKTRGQQVTLSCSPISGHRSVSWYQQTPGQGLQFLFEYFSETQRNKGNFPGRFSGRQFSNSRSEMNVSTLELGDSALYLCASSSSGTETGELFFGEGSRLTVL.

This chain connects TRBV5-1 to TRBJ2-6, with no clear D. CDR1 SGHRS and CDR2 YFSETQ come from the germline V gene. Trimming removed 3 bases from V and 1 base from J, with 11 bases in between. The CDR3 consists of 16 residues. The CDR3 loop is CASSSIQASGANVLTF. The CDR3 coding sequence is TGCGCCAGCAGCTCGATCCAGGCTTCTGGGGCCAACGTCCTGACTTTC.